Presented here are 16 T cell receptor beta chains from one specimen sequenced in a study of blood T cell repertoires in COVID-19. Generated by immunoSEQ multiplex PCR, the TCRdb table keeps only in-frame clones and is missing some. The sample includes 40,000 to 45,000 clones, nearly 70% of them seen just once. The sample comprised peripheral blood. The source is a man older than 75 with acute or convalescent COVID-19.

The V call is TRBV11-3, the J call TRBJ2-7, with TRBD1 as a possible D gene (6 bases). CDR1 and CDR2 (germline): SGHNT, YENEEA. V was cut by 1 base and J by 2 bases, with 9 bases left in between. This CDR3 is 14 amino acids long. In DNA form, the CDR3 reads TGTGCCAGCAGCTTAGTCCCAGGGGCCTACGAGCAGTACTTC. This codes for CASSLVPGAYEQYF.

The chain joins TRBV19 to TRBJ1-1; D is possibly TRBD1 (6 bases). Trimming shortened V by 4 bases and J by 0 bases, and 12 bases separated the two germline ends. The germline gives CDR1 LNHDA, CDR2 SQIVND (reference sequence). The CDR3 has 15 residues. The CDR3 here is CASSRSGEMNTEAFF. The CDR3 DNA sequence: TGTGCCAGTAGTAGGTCAGGGGAAATGAACACTGAAGCTTTCTTT.

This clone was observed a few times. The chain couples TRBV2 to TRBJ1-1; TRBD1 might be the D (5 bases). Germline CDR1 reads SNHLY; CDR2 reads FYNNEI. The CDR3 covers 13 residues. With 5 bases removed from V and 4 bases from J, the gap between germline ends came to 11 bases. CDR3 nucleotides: TGTGCCAGCAGTCAGGGCGGTACCACTGAAGCTTTCTTT. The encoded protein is CASSQGGTTEAFF.

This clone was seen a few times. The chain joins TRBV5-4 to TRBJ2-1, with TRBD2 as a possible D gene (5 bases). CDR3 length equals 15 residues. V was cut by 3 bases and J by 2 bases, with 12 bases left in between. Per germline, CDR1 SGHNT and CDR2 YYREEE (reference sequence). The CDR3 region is CASSSSGKPYNEQFF. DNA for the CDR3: TGTGCCAGCAGCTCAAGCGGAAAACCCTACAATGAGCAGTTCTTC.

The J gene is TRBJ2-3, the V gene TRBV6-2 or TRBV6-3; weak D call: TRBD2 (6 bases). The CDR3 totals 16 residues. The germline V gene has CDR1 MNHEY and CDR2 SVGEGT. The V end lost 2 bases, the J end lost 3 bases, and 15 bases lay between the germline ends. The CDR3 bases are TGTGCCAGCAGTTACATACCGGGAGAAGCTACAGATACGCAGTATTTT. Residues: CASSYIPGEATDTQYF.

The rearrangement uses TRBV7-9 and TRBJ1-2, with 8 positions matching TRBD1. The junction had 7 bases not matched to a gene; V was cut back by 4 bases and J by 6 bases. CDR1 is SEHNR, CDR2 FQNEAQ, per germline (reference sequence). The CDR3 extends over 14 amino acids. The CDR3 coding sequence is TGTGCCAGCAGCTCCCGGACAGGGATGGATGGCTACACCTTC. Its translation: CASSSRTGMDGYTF.

CDR3 sequence reads: CASSQKTSGQETQYF. Here the CDR3 DNA reads TGTGCCAGCAGCCAAAAAACTAGCGGCCAAGAGACCCAGTACTTC. The chain joins TRBV5-4 to TRBJ2-5, with 8 bases that match TRBD2. Germline CDR1 is SGHNT and CDR2 is YYREEE (reference sequence). V shed 4 bases and J 1 base; nucleotides not matched to a gene: 6. CDR3 length: 15 amino acids.

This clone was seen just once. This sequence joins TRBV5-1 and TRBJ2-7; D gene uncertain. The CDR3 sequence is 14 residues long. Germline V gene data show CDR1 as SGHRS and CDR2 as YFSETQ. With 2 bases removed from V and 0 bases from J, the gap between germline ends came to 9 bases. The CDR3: CASSFTVSSYEQYF. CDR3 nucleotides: TGCGCCAGCAGCTTTACGGTGAGCTCCTACGAGCAGTACTTC.

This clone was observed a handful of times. The CDR3 here is CASSVVAATGELFF. The CDR3 DNA reads TGTGCCAGCAGCGTAGTGGCAGCGACCGGGGAGCTGTTTTTT. The chain recombines TRBV9 with TRBJ2-2; D uncertain. Deletions cut 0 bases from V and 5 bases from J, with 8 bases between. This CDR3 is 14 amino acids long. Germline assignment: CDR1 SGDLS and CDR2 YYNGEE. The complete variable domain, with remaining parts taken from reference TRBV9 and TRBJ2-2, reads DSGVTQTPKHLITATGQRVTLRCSPRSGDLSVYWYQQSLDQGLQFLIQYYNGEERAKGNILERFSAQQFPDLHSELNLSSLELGDSALYFCASSVVAATGELFFGEGSRLTVL.

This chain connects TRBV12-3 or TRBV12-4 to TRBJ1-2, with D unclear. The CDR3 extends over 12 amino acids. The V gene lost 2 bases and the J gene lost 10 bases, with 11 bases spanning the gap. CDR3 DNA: TGTGCCAGCAGTTTATCCGGGAATGACTACACCTTC. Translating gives CASSLSGNDYTF.

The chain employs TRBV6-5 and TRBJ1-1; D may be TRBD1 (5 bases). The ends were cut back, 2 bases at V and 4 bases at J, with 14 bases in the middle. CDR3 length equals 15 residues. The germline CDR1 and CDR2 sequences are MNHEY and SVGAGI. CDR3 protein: CASSYEGLGGTEAFF. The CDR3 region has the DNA TGTGCCAGCAGTTACGAGGGGCTCGGGGGCACTGAAGCTTTCTTT.

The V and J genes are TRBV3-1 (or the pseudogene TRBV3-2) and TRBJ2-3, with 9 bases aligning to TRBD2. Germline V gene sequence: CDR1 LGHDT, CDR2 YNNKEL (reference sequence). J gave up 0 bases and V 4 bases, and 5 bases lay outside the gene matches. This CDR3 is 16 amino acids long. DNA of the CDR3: TGTGCCAGCAGCCCCAGCGGGGGGCCGAGCACAGATACGCAGTATTTT. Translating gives CASSPSGGPSTDTQYF.

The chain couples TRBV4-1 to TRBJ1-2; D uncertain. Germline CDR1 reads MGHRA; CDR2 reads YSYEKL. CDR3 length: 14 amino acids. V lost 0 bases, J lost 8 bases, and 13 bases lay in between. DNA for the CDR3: TGCGCCAGCAGCCAAGATGAGGCCGGGAGGGGCTACACCTTC. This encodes CASSQDEAGRGYTF.

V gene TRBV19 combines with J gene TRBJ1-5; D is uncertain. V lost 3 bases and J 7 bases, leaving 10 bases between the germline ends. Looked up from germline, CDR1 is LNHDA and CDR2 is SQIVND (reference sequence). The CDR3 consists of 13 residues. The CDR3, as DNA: TGTGCCAGTAGTATCAGGCTGGAACAGCCCCAGCATTTT. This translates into CASSIRLEQPQHF.

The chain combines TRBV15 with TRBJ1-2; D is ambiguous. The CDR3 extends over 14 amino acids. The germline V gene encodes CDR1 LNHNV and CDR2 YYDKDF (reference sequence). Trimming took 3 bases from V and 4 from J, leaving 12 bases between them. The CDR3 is CATSRIQTLYGYTF. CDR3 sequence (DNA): TGTGCCACCAGCAGGATACAGACACTCTATGGCTACACCTTC.

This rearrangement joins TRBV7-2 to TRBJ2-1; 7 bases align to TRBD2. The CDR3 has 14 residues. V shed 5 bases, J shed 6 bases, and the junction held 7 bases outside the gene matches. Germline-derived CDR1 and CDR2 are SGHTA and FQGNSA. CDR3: CASSDPGGSNEQFF. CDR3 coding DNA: TGTGCCAGCAGCGACCCGGGGGGAAGCAATGAGCAGTTCTTC.